These 29 T cell receptor beta chains originate from one sample sequenced in a study of post-analysis software for immune sequencing data. Study-wide findings and caveats: Patients had higher frequencies than controls of roughly five TRBV segments, including TRBV5-6, TRBV5-1 and TRBV20-1.

No antigen has been assigned to these receptors. Included in the TCR beta cDNA libraries were unique molecular identifiers. Each CDR3 protein gets one entry after TCRdb re-called the PCR reads with MiXCR. Among fewer than 900,000 distinct CDR3 sequences listed, around 45% were seen once. Sequenced sample: blood. These receptors came from a girl aged 10-17 years with multiple sclerosis.

The CDR3 nucleotides read TGTGCCAGCAGCTTAGGCGTAAAAAAGGGGGGCACTGAAGCTTTCTTT. It specifies CASSLGVKKGGTEAFF. The rearrangement joins TRBV11-2 to TRBJ1-1; possibly TRBD1 for D (6 bases). Germline lookup yields CDR1 SGHAT and CDR2 FQNNGV. Deletions cut 1 base from V and 4 bases from J, with 16 bases between. The CDR3 is made up of 16 amino acids.

The sample holds a few counts of this clonotype. This rearrangement joins TRBV25-1 to TRBJ2-3, with D possibly called TRBD1 or TRBD2 (5 bases each). This CDR3 is 14 amino acids long. CDR1 is MGHDK, CDR2 SYGVNS, per germline. V was clipped by 0 bases and J by 4 bases, with 8 bases between them. The CDR3 region has the DNA TGTGCCAGCAGTGAATATGGGGGAGCAGATACGCAGTATTTT. Its protein product is CASSEYGGADTQYF.

J is TRBJ2-1 and V is TRBV5-1, with 7 bases that match TRBD1. V lost 2 bases, J lost 2 bases, and 1 base stayed unmatched. Germline CDR1 and CDR2: SGHRS and YFSETQ. The CDR3 extends over 14 amino acids. The CDR3: CASSFDRAYNEQFF. Here the CDR3 DNA reads TGCGCCAGCAGCTTCGACAGGGCCTACAATGAGCAGTTCTTC.

This chain links TRBV7-9 with TRBJ2-7; maybe TRBD2 (5 bases). V lost 5 bases to trimming and J lost 3 bases, with 14 bases between them. The CDR3 has 14 amino acids. Per germline, CDR1 SEHNR and CDR2 FQNEAQ (reference sequence). CDR3 sequence: CASSPSGIVYEQYF. The CDR3 nucleotides are TGTGCCAGCAGCCCCTCGGGGATAGTCTACGAGCAGTACTTC. Variable domain in full (rest from reference TRBV7-9 and TRBJ2-7): DTGVSQNPRHKITKRGQNVTFRCDPISEHNRLYWYRQTLGQGPEFLTYFQNEAQLEKSRLLSDRFSAERPKGSFSTLEIQRTEQGDSAMYLCASSPSGIVYEQYFGPGTRLTVT.

This clonotype was seen a handful of times. The chain uses TRBV20-1 and TRBJ1-4; D is ambiguous. The CDR3 is 15 residues long. Trimming cost V 5 bases and J 3 bases, with 16 bases left between them. Germline V gene data show CDR1 as DFQATT and CDR2 as SNEGSKA (reference sequence). The CDR3 region is CSAWVLGSANEKLFF. As DNA, the CDR3 is TGCAGTGCTTGGGTGTTGGGGTCCGCTAATGAAAAACTGTTTTTT.

The chain couples TRBV24-1 to TRBJ2-6; TRBD2 might be the D (6 bases). Germline V lookup: CDR1 KGHDR, CDR2 SFDVKD. Between the trimmed V and J ends, which lost 3 bases and 1 base, there was a span of 18 bases. CDR3 length equals 19 residues. The CDR3 sequence is CATSDRPLEGGSGANVLTF. The CDR3 DNA sequence: TGTGCCACCAGTGATCGCCCCTTGGAGGGCGGTTCTGGGGCCAACGTCCTGACTTTC.

This clonotype was seen a few times. CDR3 in DNA: TGCAGCGTTACGGGGATTCTGAACACTGAAGCTTTCTTT. Protein: CSVTGILNTEAFF. The rearrangement joins TRBV29-1 to TRBJ1-1; D not resolved. V lost 5 bases and J lost 0, with 10 bases in between. From germline, CDR1 is SQVTM and CDR2 ANQGSEA. The CDR3 covers 13 residues.

This clonotype was seen more than once but under ten times. This chain links TRBV25-1 with TRBJ2-7, with D tentatively TRBD1 (7 bases). Germline lookup yields CDR1 MGHDK and CDR2 SYGVNS. This CDR3 has 15 amino acids. Trimming took off 4 bases at V and 4 bases at J, with 17 bases between the two ends. CDR3: CASSGRGGGIYEQYF. The DNA for the CDR3 is TGTGCCAGCAGTGGCCGTGGAGGGGGCATATACGAGCAGTACTTC.

Concerning this clonotype itself: The junction does not match germline at one end; this may be a read error. V and J are TRBV27 and TRBJ1-2; TRBD1 aligns across 9 bases. The CDR3 runs 12 residues. The germline CDR1 and CDR2 sequences are MNHEY and SMNVEV (reference sequence). The CDR3 loop is CASGTGIYGHTF. The CDR3 DNA is TGTGCCAGTGGGACAGGGATCTATGGCCACACCTTC.

The chain links TRBV29-1 to TRBJ2-1, with D perhaps matching TRBD1 or TRBD2 (5 bases each). The CDR3 covers 14 residues. Germline V CDR1 and CDR2: SQVTM, ANQGSEA. Trimming removed 5 bases at V and 9 bases at J, with 20 bases between. CDR3 sequence (DNA): TGCAGCGTTCATCCCGGGGACCAGGGTGGTGAGCAGTTCTTC. Its translation is CSVHPGDQGGEQFF.

The CDR3 DNA reads as TGCAGTGCTAGTTCTTTACTCGGTGGGGGGATCTCCTACGAGCAGTACTTC. Amino acids: CSASSLLGGGISYEQYF. The chain couples TRBV20-1 to TRBJ2-7; possibly TRBD2 for D (6 bases). CDR1 and CDR2 from the germline V gene are DFQATT and SNEGSKA (reference sequence). The length of the CDR3 is 17 residues. Trimming pared 3 bases from V and 0 bases from J, leaving 21 bases between.

This clonotype was seen repeatedly, ten times or more. This CDR3 reads CASSLEGYEQYF. Written as DNA, the CDR3 is TGCGCCAGCAGCTTGGAGGGCTACGAGCAGTACTTC. V and J are TRBV5-1 and TRBJ2-7; D unclear. This CDR3 comprises 12 residues. Germline CDR1 SGHRS, CDR2 YFSETQ. V lost 0 bases to trimming and J lost 3 bases, with 4 bases between them.

The genes are TRBV11-2 and TRBJ2-5; a weak D match, TRBD2 (7 bases). Germline assignment: CDR1 SGHAT and CDR2 FQNNGV. V lost 5 bases and J lost 3, with 16 bases in between. The CDR3 has 15 residues. CDR3 residues: CASSPRGAREETQYF. CDR3 nucleotide sequence: TGTGCCAGCAGCCCTCGGGGGGCTAGAGAAGAGACCCAGTACTTC.

The CDR3 coding sequence is TGCGCCAGCACTCCAGACAGGGGGCTCTACGAGCAGTACTTC. It encodes CASTPDRGLYEQYF. The chain is built from TRBV10-2 and TRBJ2-7; 10 positions match TRBD1. The ends lost 7 bases at V and 3 bases at J; junction bases unmatched: 6. This CDR3 is 14 amino acids long. Germline V gene data show CDR1 as WSHSY and CDR2 as SAAADI.

The chain joins TRBV7-9 to TRBJ2-7; D ambiguous. This CDR3 comprises 13 residues. The V and J ends lost 10 bases and 9 bases respectively, with 22 bases between them. Germline V CDR1 and CDR2: SEHNR, FQNEAQ (reference sequence). This CDR3 reads CATVWLGTDTQYF. In nucleotides, the CDR3 is TGTGCCACCGTCTGGCTTGGCACAGATACGCAGTACTTC.

This clonotype was counted only a few times. This chain joins TRBV12-3 or TRBV12-4 and TRBJ2-1; no reliable D call. V dropped 3 bases and J dropped 5 bases, with 14 bases sitting between them. The CDR3 consists of 15 residues. This chain's CDR3 is CASSFSGIGNNEQFF. Written as DNA, the CDR3 is TGTGCCAGCAGTTTTTCTGGGATCGGTAACAATGAGCAGTTCTTC.

This clonotype was detected ten times or more. The chain uses TRBV9 and TRBJ1-1; 7 nucleotides line up with TRBD1. This CDR3 region has 14 residues. The germline CDR1 and CDR2 sequences are SGDLS and YYNGEE. The trim removed 0 bases at V and 1 base at J, leaving 0 bases unmatched. In DNA form, the CDR3 reads TGTGCCAGCAGCGTAGGACAGGGGAACACTGAAGCTTTCTTT. Protein product: CASSVGQGNTEAFF. Using reference TRBV9 and TRBJ1-1 for the parts outside the CDR3, the full variable domain is DSGVTQTPKHLITATGQRVTLRCSPRSGDLSVYWYQQSLDQGLQFLIQYYNGEERAKGNILERFSAQQFPDLHSELNLSSLELGDSALYFCASSVGQGNTEAFFGQGTRLTVV.

The chain links TRBV19 to TRBJ1-1; D ambiguous. Germline CDR1 is LNHDA and CDR2 is SQIVND (reference sequence). V was shortened by 7 bases and J by 1 base, with 10 bases between the two germline ends. This CDR3 has 13 amino acids. CDR3 nucleotide sequence: TGTGCCAGTATGTGGCGGACGAACACTGAAGCTTTCTTT. It encodes CASMWRTNTEAFF.

This clonotype has only a few counts. J is TRBJ2-1 and V is TRBV7-9, with D perhaps TRBD2 (5 bases). The CDR3 sequence is 17 residues long. The germline V gene encodes CDR1 SEHNR and CDR2 FQNEAQ (reference sequence). Between the trimmed V and J ends, which lost 5 bases and 0 bases, there was a span of 17 bases. CDR3 protein: CASSPRPGGPSYNEQFF. The CDR3 DNA reads as TGTGCCAGCAGCCCCCGACCGGGCGGGCCCTCCTACAATGAGCAGTTCTTC.

This chain connects TRBV10-3 to TRBJ2-1, with D tentatively TRBD1 or TRBD2 (5 bases each). Germline CDR1 reads ENHRY; CDR2 reads SYGVKD. This CDR3 comprises 17 residues. The V and J ends lost 2 bases and 0 bases respectively, with 14 bases between them. The CDR3 region has the DNA TGTGCCATCAGTGAGAAACGGGGCCCCAGCTCCTACAATGAGCAGTTCTTC. It specifies CAISEKRGPSSYNEQFF.

The chain has TRBV7-8 and TRBJ2-5, with 8 bases identical to TRBD1. V dropped 6 bases and J dropped 2; count of bases not matched to a gene: 8. Germline V gene data show CDR1 as SGHVS and CDR2 as FQNEAQ. The CDR3 consists of 15 residues. The DNA for the CDR3 is TGTGCCAGCAGTAGGGCAGGGGGCTTACAAGAGACCCAGTACTTC. Translation: CASSRAGGLQETQYF.

This clonotype has more than one count but fewer than ten. CDR3 sequence: CASSPYLTSGSTDTQYF. The CDR3 DNA reads TGTGCCAGCAGTCCCTACTTGACTAGCGGAAGCACAGATACGCAGTATTTT. The chain joins TRBV9 to TRBJ2-3, with 9 nucleotides matching TRBD2. CDR3 length equals 17 residues. Germline V gene data show CDR1 as SGDLS and CDR2 as YYNGEE. V lost 5 bases and J lost 0; bases outside the gene matches: 10.

A few counts support this clonotype. CDR3 nucleotide sequence: TGTGCCAGCTCGACAGTCTACGAGCAGTACTTC. It encodes CASSTVYEQYF. J is TRBJ2-7 and V is TRBV28; a possible D gene is TRBD1 (5 bases). The germline gives CDR1 MDHEN, CDR2 SYDVKM. With 8 bases removed from V and 3 bases from J, the gap between germline ends came to 8 bases. The CDR3 runs 11 residues.

The CDR3 DNA is TGTGCCAGCAGCCGCAGCGGCAACAATGAGCAGTTCTTC. It specifies CASSRSGNNEQFF. This chain connects TRBV11-1 to TRBJ2-1, with D tentatively TRBD2 (5 bases). The V end lost 5 bases, the J end lost 5 bases, and 10 bases lay between the germline ends. The CDR3 consists of 13 residues. The germline gives CDR1 SGHAT, CDR2 FQDESV (reference sequence).

This clonotype was found a few times. This chain links TRBV9 with TRBJ2-1, with TRBD2 matching over 14 bases. With V trimmed by 5 bases and J by 4 bases, 23 bases remained unmatched. The germline V gene encodes CDR1 SGDLS and CDR2 YYNGEE. The length of the CDR3 is 22 residues. The CDR3 DNA is TGTGCCAGCAGTAGACTAGCCCGGACGGGGGGGACTAGCGGGGGCGGATACAATGAGCAGTTCTTC. This translates into CASSRLARTGGTSGGGYNEQFF.

The V call is TRBV19, the J call TRBJ2-4, with D perhaps matching TRBD1 (6 bases). The assigned J gene may be wrong: the sequence end matches TRBJ2-7 better. Germline CDR1 reads LNHDA; CDR2 reads SQIVND (reference sequence). The CDR3 contains 14 residues. DNA for the CDR3: TGTGCCAGTAGACATACCACAGGGACCTACGAGCAGTACTTC. Protein product: CASRHTTGTYEQYF.

This clonotype has a single count. The chain combines TRBV12-3 or TRBV12-4 with TRBJ1-5; TRBD1 might be the D (5 bases). The CDR3 has 16 amino acids. V was pared by 5 bases and J by 7 bases, with 21 bases between. In nucleotides, the CDR3 is TGTGCCAGCAGTCCCCAGCCAGGGAAAATGGTGCAGCCCCAGCATTTT. Translating gives CASSPQPGKMVQPQHF.

V and J are TRBV9 and TRBJ1-2, with a tentative D call TRBD1 (6 bases). This CDR3 comprises 12 residues. Germline CDR1 SGDLS, CDR2 YYNGEE. V was clipped by 7 bases and J by 5 bases, with 12 bases between them. The CDR3, as DNA: TGTGCCAGCCGGGGGACACTATATGGCTACACCTTC. This sequence encodes CASRGTLYGYTF.

The rearrangement joins TRBV6-1 to TRBJ2-1, with a possible D match to TRBD2 (5 bases). V lost 6 bases and J 9 bases, leaving 15 bases between the germline ends. CDR3 size: 13 residues. Germline V gene lookup returns CDR1 MNHNS and CDR2 SASEGT. Here the CDR3 reads CASRASGRGEQFF. Written as DNA, the CDR3 is TGTGCCAGCAGGGCCTCGGGGAGAGGTGAGCAGTTCTTC.